This T cell receptor (beta chain) stems from a study of T cells after yellow fever vaccination. Study-level information: Those fractions that held only low numbers of cells were prepared using the SMART-Seq v4 Ultra Low Input RNA kit. Study-wide results and limits: Most clones from primary vaccination were detected again post-booster (approximately 96% CD4, roughly 91% CD8). Clonotypes found in both CD4 and CD8 compartments made up a small share.

About this clonotype: The antigen is not known.

Generation of TCR cDNA used 5'RACE template switching (which added a universal primer site and UMIs). TCRdb reprocessed the 5' RACE reads with MiXCR, giving one entry per CDR3 protein. The sample shows approximately 300,000 distinct CDR3 sequences, roughly 10% of them seen only once. V was pared by 8 bases and J by 7 bases, with 24 bases between. The CDR3 loop spans 16 amino acids. The germline V gene has CDR1 SNHLY and CDR2 FYNNEI. J is TRBJ2-1 and V is TRBV2; tentatively, D is TRBD1 (5 bases). Sequences were derived from CD4+ T cells sorted from PBMCs, sampled 45 days after the yellow fever booster vaccination. The TCR originated in a man aged 18 to 29 who received the YFV17D yellow fever vaccine. The CDR3 sequence: CASGRGLTIKQNEQFF. The CDR3 DNA is TGTGCCAGCGGAAGGGGTCTAACCATTAAGCAGAATGAGCAGTTCTTC.